The clone carrying this T cell receptor (beta chain) was counted between two and nine times. What it binds is not known. This CDR3 is built from 13 residues. Per germline, CDR1 SQVTM and CDR2 ANQGSEA. Trimming pared 4 bases from V and 6 bases from J, leaving 14 bases between. This sample was taken from a study of blood T cells in healthy people across ages. Sample-barcoded 5' priming and a J-beta primer mix drove a second PCR of roughly 6 to 12 cycles. One entry per CDR3 protein results from TCRdb running MiXCR on the 5' RACE reads. Of hundreds of thousands of distinct CDR3 sequences listed, roughly 50% were seen once; the top ten hold 30% to 35%. Study-wide results and caveats: The diversity estimates, figures obtained from one million T cells, were considered underestimates.

The chain combines TRBV29-1 with TRBJ2-3; D possibly corresponds to TRBD1 (6 bases). The TCR sequence derives from a woman aged 55 to 70 in good health. The sample was blood. Here the CDR3 reads CSVATGRGDTQYF. In nucleotides, the CDR3 is TGCAGCGTTGCAACAGGGCGAGGGGATACGCAGTATTTT.